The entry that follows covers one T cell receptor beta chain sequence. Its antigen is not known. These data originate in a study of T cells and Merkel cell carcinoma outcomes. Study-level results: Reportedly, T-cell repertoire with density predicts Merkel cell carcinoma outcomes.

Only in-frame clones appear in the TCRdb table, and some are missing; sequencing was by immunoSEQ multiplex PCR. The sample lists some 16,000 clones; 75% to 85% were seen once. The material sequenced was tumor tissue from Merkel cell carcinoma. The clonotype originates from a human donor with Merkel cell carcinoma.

CDR3 sequence (DNA): TGTGCCACCAGCAGAGATACGGCGTGGAATGAGCAGTTCTTC. This gives the protein CATSRDTAWNEQFF. The chain employs TRBV15 and TRBJ2-1; D remains unclear. The CDR3 length is 14 residues. Trimming pared 0 bases from V and 7 bases from J, leaving 10 bases between. Germline loops: CDR1 LNHNV, CDR2 YYDKDF (reference sequence).